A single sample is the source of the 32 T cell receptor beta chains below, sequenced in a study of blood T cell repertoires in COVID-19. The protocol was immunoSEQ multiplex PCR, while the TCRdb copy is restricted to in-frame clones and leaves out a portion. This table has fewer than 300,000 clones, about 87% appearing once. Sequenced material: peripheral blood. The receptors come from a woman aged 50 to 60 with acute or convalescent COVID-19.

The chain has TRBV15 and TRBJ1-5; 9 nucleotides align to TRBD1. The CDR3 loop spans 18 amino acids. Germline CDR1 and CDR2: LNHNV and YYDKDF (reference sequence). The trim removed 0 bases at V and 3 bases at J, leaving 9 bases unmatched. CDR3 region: CATSRDLGQGGDNQPQHF. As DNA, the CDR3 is TGTGCCACCAGCAGAGATCTGGGACAGGGAGGGGACAATCAGCCCCAGCATTTT. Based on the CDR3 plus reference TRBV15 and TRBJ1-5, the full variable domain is DAMVIQNPRYQVTQFGKPVTLSCSQTLNHNVMYWYQQKSSQAPKLLFHYYDKDFNNEADTPDNFQSRRPNTSFCFLDIRSPGLGDTAMYLCATSRDLGQGGDNQPQHFGDGTRLSIL.

This CDR3 reads CASSAETGGLNQPQHF. CDR3 nucleotides: TGTGCCAGCAGCGCAGAGACAGGGGGCTTGAATCAGCCCCAGCATTTT. The genes are TRBV9 and TRBJ1-5, with TRBD1 matching 10 bases. Germline trimming cut 3 bases from V and 4 bases from J; bases unmatched to any gene: 7. The CDR3 consists of 16 residues. Germline V lookup: CDR1 SGDLS, CDR2 YYNGEE.

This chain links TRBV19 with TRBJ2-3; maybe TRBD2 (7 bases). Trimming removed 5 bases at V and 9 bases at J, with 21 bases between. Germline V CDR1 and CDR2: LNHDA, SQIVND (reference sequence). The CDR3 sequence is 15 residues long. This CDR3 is CASSPGAGLGGTQYF. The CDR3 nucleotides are TGTGCCAGTAGTCCTGGAGCCGGACTAGGGGGGACGCAGTATTTT. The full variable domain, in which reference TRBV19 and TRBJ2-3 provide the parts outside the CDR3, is DGGITQSPKYLFRKEGQNVTLSCEQNLNHDAMYWYRQDPGQGLRLIYYSQIVNDFQKGDIAEGYSVSREKKESFPLTVTSAQKNPTAFYLCASSPGAGLGGTQYFGPGTRLTVL.

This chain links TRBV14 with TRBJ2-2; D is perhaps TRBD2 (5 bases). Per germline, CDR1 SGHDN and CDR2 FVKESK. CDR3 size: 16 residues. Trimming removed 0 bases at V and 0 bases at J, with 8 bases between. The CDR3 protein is CASSQDYGANTGELFF. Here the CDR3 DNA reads TGTGCCAGCAGCCAAGATTACGGGGCGAACACCGGGGAGCTGTTTTTT.

CDR3 DNA sequence: TGTGCCAGCAGGATCTACGGGACAGGGAGCATGAACACTGAAGCTTTCTTT. It encodes CASRIYGTGSMNTEAFF. The J gene is TRBJ1-1, the V gene TRBV27; TRBD1 aligns across 9 bases. This CDR3 is built from 17 residues. Trimming at V came to 6 bases and at J to 0 bases, leaving 11 bases not matched to a gene. The germline gives CDR1 MNHEY, CDR2 SMNVEV (reference sequence).

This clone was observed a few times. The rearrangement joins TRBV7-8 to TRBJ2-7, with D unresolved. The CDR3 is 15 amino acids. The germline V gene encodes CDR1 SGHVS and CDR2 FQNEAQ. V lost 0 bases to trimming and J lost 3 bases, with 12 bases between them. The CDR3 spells CASSLAPNTFYEQYF. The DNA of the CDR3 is TGTGCCAGCAGCTTAGCCCCGAACACATTCTACGAGCAGTACTTC.

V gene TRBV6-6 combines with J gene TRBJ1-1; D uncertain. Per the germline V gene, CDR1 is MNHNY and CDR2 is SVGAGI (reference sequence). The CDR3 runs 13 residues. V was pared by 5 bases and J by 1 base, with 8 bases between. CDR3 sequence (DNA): TGTGCCAGCAGTGAGGGAAGGAACACTGAAGCTTTCTTT. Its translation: CASSEGRNTEAFF.

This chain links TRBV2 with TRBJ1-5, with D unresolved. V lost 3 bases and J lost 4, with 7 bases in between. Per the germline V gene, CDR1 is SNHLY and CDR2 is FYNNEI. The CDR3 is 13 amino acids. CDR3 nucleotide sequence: TGTGCCAGCAGTGATCTACGAAATCAGCCCCAGCATTTT. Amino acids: CASSDLRNQPQHF.

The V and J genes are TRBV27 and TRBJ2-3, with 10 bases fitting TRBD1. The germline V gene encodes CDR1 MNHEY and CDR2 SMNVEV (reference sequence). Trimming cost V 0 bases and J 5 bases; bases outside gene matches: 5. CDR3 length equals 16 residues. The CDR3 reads CASSLSPGTGVDTQYF. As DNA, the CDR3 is TGTGCCAGCAGTTTATCGCCCGGGACAGGGGTAGATACGCAGTATTTT.

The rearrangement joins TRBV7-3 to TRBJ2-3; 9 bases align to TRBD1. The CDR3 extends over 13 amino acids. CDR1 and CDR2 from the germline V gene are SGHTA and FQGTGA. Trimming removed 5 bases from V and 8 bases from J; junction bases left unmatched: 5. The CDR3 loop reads CASSPTGGSTQYF. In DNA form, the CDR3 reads TGTGCCAGCAGCCCGACAGGGGGAAGTACGCAGTATTTT.

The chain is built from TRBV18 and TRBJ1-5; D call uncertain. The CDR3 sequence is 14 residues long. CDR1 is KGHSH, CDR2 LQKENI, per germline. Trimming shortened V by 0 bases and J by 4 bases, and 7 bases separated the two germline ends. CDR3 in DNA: TGTGCCAGCTCACCACCGGTACAGAATCAGCCCCAGCATTTT. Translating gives CASSPPVQNQPQHF.

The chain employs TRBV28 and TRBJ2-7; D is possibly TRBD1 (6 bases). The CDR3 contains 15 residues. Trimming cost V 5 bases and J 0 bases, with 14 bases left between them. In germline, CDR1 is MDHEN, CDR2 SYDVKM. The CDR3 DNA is TGTGCCAGCAGTATGACAGGCCTCGTCTCCTACGAGCAGTACTTC. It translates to CASSMTGLVSYEQYF.

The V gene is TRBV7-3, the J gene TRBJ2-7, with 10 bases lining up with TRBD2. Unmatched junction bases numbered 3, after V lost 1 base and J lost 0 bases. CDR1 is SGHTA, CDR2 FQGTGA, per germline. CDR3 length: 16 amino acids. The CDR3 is CASSLRSSGSSYEQYF. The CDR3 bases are TGTGCCAGCAGCTTAAGGTCTAGCGGGAGCTCCTACGAGCAGTACTTC.

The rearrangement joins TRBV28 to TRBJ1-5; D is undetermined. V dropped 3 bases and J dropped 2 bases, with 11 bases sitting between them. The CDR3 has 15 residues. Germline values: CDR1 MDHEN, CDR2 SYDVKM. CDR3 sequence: CASSFLGGGNQPQHF. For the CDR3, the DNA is TGTGCCAGCAGTTTTTTGGGCGGGGGCAATCAGCCCCAGCATTTT.

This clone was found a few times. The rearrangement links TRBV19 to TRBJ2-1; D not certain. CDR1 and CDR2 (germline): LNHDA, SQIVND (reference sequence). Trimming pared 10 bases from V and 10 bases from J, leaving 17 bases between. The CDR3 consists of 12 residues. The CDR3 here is CATRSLMWEQFF. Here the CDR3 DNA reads TGTGCCACCCGGTCCCTTATGTGGGAGCAGTTCTTC.

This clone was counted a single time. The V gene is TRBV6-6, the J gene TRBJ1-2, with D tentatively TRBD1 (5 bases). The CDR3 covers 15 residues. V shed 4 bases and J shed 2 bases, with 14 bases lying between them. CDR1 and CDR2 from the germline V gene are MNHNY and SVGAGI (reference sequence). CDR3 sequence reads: CASSSPQGGNYGYTF. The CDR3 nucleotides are TGTGCCAGCAGTTCACCCCAGGGTGGGAACTATGGCTACACCTTC.

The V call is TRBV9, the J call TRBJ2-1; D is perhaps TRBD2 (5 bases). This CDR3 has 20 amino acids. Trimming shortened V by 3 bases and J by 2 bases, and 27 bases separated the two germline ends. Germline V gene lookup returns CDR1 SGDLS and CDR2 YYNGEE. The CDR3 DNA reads TGTGCCAGCAGCGACTCCCGGGAACGGGCCGAAGCTGCTCCCTACAATGAGCAGTTCTTC. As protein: CASSDSRERAEAAPYNEQFF.

CDR3 protein: CASSLDPVNQPQHF. CDR3 bases: TGCGCCAGCAGCTTGGATCCAGTTAATCAGCCCCAGCATTTT. The rearrangement uses TRBV5-1 and TRBJ1-5; D remains unclear. Germline CDR1 reads SGHRS; CDR2 reads YFSETQ. This CDR3 is 14 amino acids long. Trimming removed 0 bases from V and 4 bases from J, with 8 bases in between.

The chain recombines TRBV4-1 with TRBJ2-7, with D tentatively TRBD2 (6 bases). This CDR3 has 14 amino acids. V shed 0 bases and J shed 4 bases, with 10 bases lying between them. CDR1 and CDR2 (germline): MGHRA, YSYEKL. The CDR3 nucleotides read TGCGCCAGCAGCCAAGAGGAGGGGATTTACGAGCAGTACTTC. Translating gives CASSQEEGIYEQYF.

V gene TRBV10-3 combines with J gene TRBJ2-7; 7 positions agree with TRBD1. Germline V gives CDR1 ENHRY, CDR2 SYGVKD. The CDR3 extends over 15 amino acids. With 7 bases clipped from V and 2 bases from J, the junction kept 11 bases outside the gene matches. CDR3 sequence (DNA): TGTGCCATCACCCCAGACAGGGTCGAGCCCTACGAGCAGTACTTC. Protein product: CAITPDRVEPYEQYF.

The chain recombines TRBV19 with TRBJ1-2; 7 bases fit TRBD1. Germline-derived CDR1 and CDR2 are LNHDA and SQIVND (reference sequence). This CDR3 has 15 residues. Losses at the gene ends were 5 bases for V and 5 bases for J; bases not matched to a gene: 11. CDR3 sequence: CASSEAGTEVYGYTF. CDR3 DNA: TGTGCCAGTAGTGAGGCCGGGACAGAAGTTTATGGCTACACCTTC.

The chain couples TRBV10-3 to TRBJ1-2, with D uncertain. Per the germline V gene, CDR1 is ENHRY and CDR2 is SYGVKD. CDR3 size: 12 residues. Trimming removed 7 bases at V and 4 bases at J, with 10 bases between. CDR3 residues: CAIMGSSYGYTF. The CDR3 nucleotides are TGTGCCATCATGGGCAGCTCCTATGGCTACACCTTC.

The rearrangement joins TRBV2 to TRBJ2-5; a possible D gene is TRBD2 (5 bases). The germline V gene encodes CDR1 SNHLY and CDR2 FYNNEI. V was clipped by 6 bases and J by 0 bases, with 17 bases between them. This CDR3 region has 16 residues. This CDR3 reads CASRTPRAGNQETQYF. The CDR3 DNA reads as TGTGCCAGCAGGACTCCGCGGGCGGGCAACCAAGAGACCCAGTACTTC.

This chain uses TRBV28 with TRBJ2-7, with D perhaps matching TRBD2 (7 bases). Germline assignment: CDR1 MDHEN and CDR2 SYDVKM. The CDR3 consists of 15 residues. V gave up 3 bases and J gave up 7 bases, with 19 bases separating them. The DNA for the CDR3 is TGTGCCAGCAGTTTGGCAGGGCGGGGGCTGAGGGAGCAGTACTTC. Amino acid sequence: CASSLAGRGLREQYF. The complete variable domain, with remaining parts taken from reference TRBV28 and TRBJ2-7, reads DVKVTQSSRYLVKRTGEKVFLECVQDMDHENMFWYRQDPGLGLRLIYFSYDVKMKEKGDIPEGYSVSREKKERFSLILESASTNQTSMYLCASSLAGRGLREQYFGPGTRLTVT.

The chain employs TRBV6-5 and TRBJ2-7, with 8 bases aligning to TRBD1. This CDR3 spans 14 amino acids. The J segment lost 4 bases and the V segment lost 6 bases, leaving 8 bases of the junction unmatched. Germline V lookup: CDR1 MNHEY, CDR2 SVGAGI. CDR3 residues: CASSDDRGSYEQYF. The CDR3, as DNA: TGTGCCAGCAGCGACGACAGGGGAAGTTACGAGCAGTACTTC.

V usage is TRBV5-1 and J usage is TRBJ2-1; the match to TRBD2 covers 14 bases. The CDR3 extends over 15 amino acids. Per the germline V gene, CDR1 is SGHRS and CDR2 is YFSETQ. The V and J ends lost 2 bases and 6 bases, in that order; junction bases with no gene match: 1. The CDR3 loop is CASSFGLAGGNEQFF. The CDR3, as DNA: TGCGCCAGCAGCTTTGGACTAGCGGGGGGCAATGAGCAGTTCTTC.

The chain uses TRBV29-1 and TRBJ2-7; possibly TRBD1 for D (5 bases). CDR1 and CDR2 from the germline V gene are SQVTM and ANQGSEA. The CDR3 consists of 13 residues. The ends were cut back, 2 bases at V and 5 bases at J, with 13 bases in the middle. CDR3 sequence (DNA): TGCAGCGTTGAATCGACAGTTGCTAACGAGCAGTACTTC. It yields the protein CSVESTVANEQYF.

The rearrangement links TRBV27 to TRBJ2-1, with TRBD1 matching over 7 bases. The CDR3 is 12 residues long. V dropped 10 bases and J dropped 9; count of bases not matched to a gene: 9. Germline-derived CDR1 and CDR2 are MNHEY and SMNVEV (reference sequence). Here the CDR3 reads CATKDRVREQFF. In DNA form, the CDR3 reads TGTGCCACAAAAGACAGGGTCCGTGAGCAGTTCTTC.

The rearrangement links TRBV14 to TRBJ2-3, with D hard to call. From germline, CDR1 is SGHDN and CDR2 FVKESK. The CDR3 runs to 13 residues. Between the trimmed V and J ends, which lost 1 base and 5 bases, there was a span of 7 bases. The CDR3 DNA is TGTGCCAGCAGCCAAGCCGGTGGAGATACGCAGTATTTT. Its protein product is CASSQAGGDTQYF.

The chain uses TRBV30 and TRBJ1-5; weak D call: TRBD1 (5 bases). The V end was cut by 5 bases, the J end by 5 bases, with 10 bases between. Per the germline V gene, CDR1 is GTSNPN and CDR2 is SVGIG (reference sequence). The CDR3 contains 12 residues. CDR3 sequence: CAWQGADQPQHF. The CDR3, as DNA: TGTGCCTGGCAGGGTGCGGATCAGCCCCAGCATTTT.

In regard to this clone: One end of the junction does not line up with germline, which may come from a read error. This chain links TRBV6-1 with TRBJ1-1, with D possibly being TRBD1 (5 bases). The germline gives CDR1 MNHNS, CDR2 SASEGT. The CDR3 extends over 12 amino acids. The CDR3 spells CASGEGATEAFF. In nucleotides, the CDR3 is TGTGCCAGCGGTGAAGGGGCCACTGAAGCTTTCTTT.

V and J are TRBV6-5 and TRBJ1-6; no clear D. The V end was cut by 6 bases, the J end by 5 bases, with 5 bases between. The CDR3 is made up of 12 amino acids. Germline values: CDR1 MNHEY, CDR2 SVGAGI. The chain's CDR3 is CASSRNNSPLHF. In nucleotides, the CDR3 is TGTGCCAGCAGCCGTAATAATTCACCCCTCCACTTT.